This entry describes one TCR beta chain. Antigen: not known. PCR primers comprised 60 Vbeta and 13 Jbeta primers. TCRdb's table, derived via immunoSEQ multiplex PCR, lists solely in-frame clones and lacks some. The table lists about 130,000 clones, 74% of them singletons. The V end lost 10 bases, the J end lost 4 bases, and 19 bases lay between the germline ends. The CDR3 is 14 amino acids. Germline assignment: CDR1 MDHEN and CDR2 SYDVKM. The sample comes from a study of cytomegalovirus exposure and HLA in healthy donors. Study observations and caveats: Follow-up analysis later connected one missense variant in DCLRE1C with trimming of TCR beta V- and J-genes. Later, an analysis showed that TCR beta chains associated with HLA were more clonally expanded than others that were equally common. The investigators catalogued some 160 TCR beta chains as cytomegalovirus-associated.

Sequencing input: PBMCs. This TCR came from a middle-aged man in good health and CMV-seropositive. The V call is TRBV28, the J call TRBJ1-1, with D uncertain. CDR3 in DNA: TGTGCCACCTGTCCTTCCGGGAGAGGCACTGAAGCTTTCTTT. Translated: CATCPSGRGTEAFF.